Listed below are T cell receptor beta chains from one sample, sequenced in a study of Graves' ophthalmopathy and Graves' hyperthyroidism. A single record per CDR3 protein comes from TCRdb applying MiXCR to the multiplex PCR reads. The sample consists of more than 1,000,000 distinct CDR3 sequences, about two fifths of them appearing once. Sequencing used peripheral blood or thyroid tissue (not recorded which). Source of these receptors: an adult man with Graves' hyperthyroidism. CDR3s include the opening cysteine and the closing phenylalanine or tryptophan. The D gene is left open where the match is weak. The size of a clone is reported for some rows only, either as once, few or many, or as a class for expanded clones.

V gene	D gene	clone size	J gene	CDR3 protein
TRBV12-3/TRBV12-4	TRBD2	once	TRBJ2-7	CASSLAGGDPYF
TRBV20-1	NA	many	TRBJ1-5	CSARDFNVGVGPDQPQHF
TRBV10-2	NA	NA	TRBJ1-1	CASTVFGVTEAFF
TRBV19	NA	many	TRBJ1-1	CASSARTIANTEAFF
TRBV7-2	TRBD2	NA	TRBJ2-7	CASRPGLAGGYYEQYF
TRBV14	NA	many	TRBJ1-1	CASSQDVGGTEAFF
TRBV5-1	NA	NA	TRBJ1-3	CASSLSWGDRNTIYF
TRBV7-9	NA	NA	TRBJ2-7	CASSPIFLGASYEQYF
TRBV7-9	NA	many	TRBJ2-5	CASSLRVDPETQYF
TRBV15	NA	NA	TRBJ2-1	CATSRLLSGEAEQFF
TRBV10-3	TRBD1	many	TRBJ1-2	CAISATDRAGRGYTF